The sequence of this TCR beta chain was determined in a study of T cells after posttransplantation cyclophosphamide (dated by TCRdb to about 2016). With regard to the full study: Using TRB sequencing, the study followed how the T cell repertoire reconstituted after myeloablative bone marrow transplantation in which posttransplantation cyclophosphamide served as GVHD prophylaxis. Antigen receptor sequencing covered samples from roughly 40 PTCy-treated patients and about 17 of their related bone marrow donors. Blood from every one of the roughly 30 PTCy patients who had 1-year posttransplant specimens underwent TRB sequencing. TRB sequencing was also done on up to roughly 3 additional blood samples from 2 to 5.2 years after transplant in 3 patients, and on pretransplant blood from 4 patients. Because TRA and TRB clonality were tightly correlated in roughly 10 samples, subsequent TCR analyses were focused on TRB only. Public TRB sequences were queried against a database of over 3,000 sequences associated with responses to pathogens, tumor antigens, self-antigens and alloantigens. Overall study outcomes, separate from this receptor: Donor-recipient similarity was low at 1-2 months but increased during the first year, and donor CD8+ memory clones often dominated later blood repertoires. The TRB repertoires of T cells infiltrating skin or the GI tract showed only limited overlap with the TRB repertoires found in blood. Across the 35 to 55 patients, TRB clonality was highly associated with recipient CMV seropositivity and CMV reactivation, and diversity with PTCy was similar to that in the CNI/methotrexate controls.

TRB sequencing was run on genomic DNA with either the immunoSEQ assay at survey resolution or the hsTCRB kit. For the original study's pipeline: The immunoSEQ software handled initial read processing, and the LymphoSeq R package was used for repertoire analyses. For each TRB dataset, clonality was calculated as 1 minus normalized Shannon entropy, and the Gini coefficient was computed as well. To infer phenotypes in unsorted samples, TRB sequences from sorted subsets of the recipient or donor were mapped onto the unsorted samples of the same recipient. The table was pulled from immuneACCESS by TCRdb, which kept in-frame rearrangements only. Such tables lose some clones; where checked, under half of the loss comes from unresolved V genes, and the rest has no known cause. V and J calls and clone size follow that table, whereas D and trimming were derived from the DNA. The sample includes about 16,000 clones, with 85% to 95% observed a single time. Jointly, the top ten make up approximately 0.25% of the sample.

V and J are trimmed by 4 bases and 6 bases, and the gene matches miss 3 bases of the junction. Looking up the germline V gene yields CDR1 SGHRS and CDR2 YFSETQ. The CDR3, cysteine through phenylalanine, is 13 amino acids long. Kept here is only the CDR3 DNA, which spans 39 bases and is read in frame from base 1. Regarding this clone: Which antigen it targets is not known. No much larger clone exists at a distance of one base, and base qualities are not known.

To count as naive, T cells had to be viable CD3+CD4+ or CD3+CD8+ cells with a CCR7+CD45RA+CD45RO-CD95-CD27+CD28+ profile. Related bone marrow donors provided peripheral blood samples on the day of marrow donation. Peripheral blood and bone marrow mononuclear cells were isolated by Ficoll-Hypaque density centrifugation and were cryopreserved. FACS on a FACSAria II was used to sort CD4+ and CD8+ T cells, including the naive and memory subsets. This sequence uses TRBV5-1 and TRBJ1-1; 10 bases in between match TRBD1. This receptor was identified in a woman in her 50s in good health and a related stem cell transplant donor. Sequenced sample: naive CD4+ T cells sorted from blood. The CDR3 in this case is CASSLGQGPEAFF. The DNA is TGCGCCAGCAGCCTGGGACAGGGGCCTGAAGCTTTCTTT.